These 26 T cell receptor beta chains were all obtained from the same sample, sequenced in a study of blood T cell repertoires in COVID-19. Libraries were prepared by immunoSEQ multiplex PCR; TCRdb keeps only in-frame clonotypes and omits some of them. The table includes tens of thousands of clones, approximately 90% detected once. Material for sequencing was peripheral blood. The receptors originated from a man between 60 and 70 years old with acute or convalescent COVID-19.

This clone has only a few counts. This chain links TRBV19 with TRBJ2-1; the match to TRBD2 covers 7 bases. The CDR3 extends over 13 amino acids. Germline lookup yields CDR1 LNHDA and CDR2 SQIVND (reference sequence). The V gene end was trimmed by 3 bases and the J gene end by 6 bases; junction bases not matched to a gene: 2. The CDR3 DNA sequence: TGTGCCAGTAGTATGGCTAGCGGCAATGAGCAGTTCTTC. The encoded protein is CASSMASGNEQFF.

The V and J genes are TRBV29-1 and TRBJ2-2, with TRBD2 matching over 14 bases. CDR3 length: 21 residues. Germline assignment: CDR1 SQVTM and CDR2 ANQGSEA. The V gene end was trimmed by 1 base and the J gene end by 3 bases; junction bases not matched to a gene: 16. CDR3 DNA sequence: TGCAGCGTTGAAGTCCCGGGACTAGCGGGAGCCTTTGGGAGGGACACCGGGGAGCTGTTTTTT. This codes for CSVEVPGLAGAFGRDTGELFF.

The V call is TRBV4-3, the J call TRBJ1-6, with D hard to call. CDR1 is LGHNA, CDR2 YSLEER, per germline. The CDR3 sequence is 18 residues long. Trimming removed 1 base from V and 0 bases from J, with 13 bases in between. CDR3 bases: TGCGCCAGCAGCCAAGTTCCTTTAGAAAGCTCCTATAATTCACCCCTCCACTTT. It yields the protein CASSQVPLESSYNSPLHF.

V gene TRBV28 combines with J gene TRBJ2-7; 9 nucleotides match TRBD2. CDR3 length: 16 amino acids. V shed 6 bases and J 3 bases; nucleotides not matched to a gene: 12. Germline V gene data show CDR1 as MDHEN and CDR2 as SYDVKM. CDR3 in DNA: TGTGCCAGCAGCACAGCGGGAGGTGCCCTTCGCTACGAGCAGTACTTC. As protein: CASSTAGGALRYEQYF.

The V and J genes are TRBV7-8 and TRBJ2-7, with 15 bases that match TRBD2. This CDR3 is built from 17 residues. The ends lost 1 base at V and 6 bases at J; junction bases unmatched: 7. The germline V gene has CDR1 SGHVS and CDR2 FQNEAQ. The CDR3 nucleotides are TGTGCCAGCAGCTTAGGGACTAGCGGGAGGGCCAGAAGCGAGCAGTACTTC. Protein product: CASSLGTSGRARSEQYF.

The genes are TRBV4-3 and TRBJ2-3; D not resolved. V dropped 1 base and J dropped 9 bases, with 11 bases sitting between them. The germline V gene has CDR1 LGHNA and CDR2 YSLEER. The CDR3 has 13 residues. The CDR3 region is CASSQGERETQYF. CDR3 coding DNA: TGCGCCAGCAGCCAAGGAGAAAGAGAGACGCAGTATTTT.

Written as DNA, the CDR3 is TGCGCCAGCAGCCAAGAAGGACAGGGGGACAATTCACCCCTCCACTTT. Protein product: CASSQEGQGDNSPLHF. The chain links TRBV4-1 to TRBJ1-6, with 10 positions matching TRBD1. Germline assignment: CDR1 MGHRA and CDR2 YSYEKL. Trimming at V came to 0 bases and at J to 7 bases, leaving 3 bases not matched to a gene. This CDR3 contains 16 residues.

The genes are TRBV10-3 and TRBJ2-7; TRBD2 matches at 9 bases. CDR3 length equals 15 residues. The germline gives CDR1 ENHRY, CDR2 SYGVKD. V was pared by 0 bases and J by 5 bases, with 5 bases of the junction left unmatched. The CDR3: CAISESSSGKNEQYF. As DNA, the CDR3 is TGTGCCATCAGTGAGTCGTCTAGCGGGAAAAACGAGCAGTACTTC.

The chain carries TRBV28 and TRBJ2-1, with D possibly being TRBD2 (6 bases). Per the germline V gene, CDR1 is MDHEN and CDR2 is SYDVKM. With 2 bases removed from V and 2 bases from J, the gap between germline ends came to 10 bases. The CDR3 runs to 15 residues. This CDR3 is CASSLGGEPYNEQFF. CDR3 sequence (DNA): TGTGCCAGCAGTTTAGGCGGGGAACCCTACAATGAGCAGTTCTTC.

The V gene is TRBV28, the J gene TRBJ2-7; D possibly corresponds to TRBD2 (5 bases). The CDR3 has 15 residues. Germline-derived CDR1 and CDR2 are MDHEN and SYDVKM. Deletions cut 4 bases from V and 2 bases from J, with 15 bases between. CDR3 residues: CASSSGSRSAYEQYF. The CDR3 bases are TGTGCCAGCAGTTCGGGGTCACGTTCGGCCTACGAGCAGTACTTC.

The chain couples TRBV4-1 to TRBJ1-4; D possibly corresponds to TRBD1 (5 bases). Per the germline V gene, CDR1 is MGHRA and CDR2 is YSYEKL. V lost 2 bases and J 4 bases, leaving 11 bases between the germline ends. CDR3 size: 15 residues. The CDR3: CASSQTTGFNEKLFF. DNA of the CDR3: TGCGCCAGCAGCCAAACAACAGGCTTTAATGAAAAACTGTTTTTT.

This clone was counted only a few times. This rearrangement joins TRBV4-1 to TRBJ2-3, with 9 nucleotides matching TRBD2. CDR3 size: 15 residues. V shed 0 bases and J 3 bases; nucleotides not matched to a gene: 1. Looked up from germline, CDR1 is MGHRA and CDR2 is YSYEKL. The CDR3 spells CASSQDSGRTDTQYF. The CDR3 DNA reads TGCGCCAGCAGCCAAGATAGCGGGAGAACAGATACGCAGTATTTT.

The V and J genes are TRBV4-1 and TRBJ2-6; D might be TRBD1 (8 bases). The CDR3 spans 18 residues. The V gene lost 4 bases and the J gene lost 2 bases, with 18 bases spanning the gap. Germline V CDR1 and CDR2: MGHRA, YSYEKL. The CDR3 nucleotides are TGCGCCAGCAGCCTGGGACTACAGGGGGTCGCTGGGGCCAACGTCCTGACTTTC. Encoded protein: CASSLGLQGVAGANVLTF.

DNA of the CDR3: TGTGCCAGCACCCGCTGGGGAGGGGGTCAAGAGACCCAGTACTTC. Translating gives CASTRWGGGQETQYF. The genes are TRBV2 and TRBJ2-5, with a weak D call TRBD2 (7 bases). Germline lookup yields CDR1 SNHLY and CDR2 FYNNEI. The length of the CDR3 is 15 residues. The germline V and J ends were trimmed by 7 bases and 2 bases, with 17 bases remaining between them. Looking up the rest from reference TRBV2 and TRBJ2-5 gives the full variable domain: EPEVTQTPSHQVTQMGQEVILRCVPISNHLYFYWYRQILGQKVEFLVSFYNNEISEKSEIFDDQFSVERPDGSNFTLKIRSTKLEDSAMYFCASTRWGGGQETQYFGPGTRLLVL.

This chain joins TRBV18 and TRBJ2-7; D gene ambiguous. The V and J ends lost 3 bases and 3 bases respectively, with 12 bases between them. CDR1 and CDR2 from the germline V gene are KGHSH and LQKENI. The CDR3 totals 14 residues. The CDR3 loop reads CASSPLGTGYEQYF. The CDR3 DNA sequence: TGTGCCAGCTCACCCTTAGGAACGGGCTACGAGCAGTACTTC.

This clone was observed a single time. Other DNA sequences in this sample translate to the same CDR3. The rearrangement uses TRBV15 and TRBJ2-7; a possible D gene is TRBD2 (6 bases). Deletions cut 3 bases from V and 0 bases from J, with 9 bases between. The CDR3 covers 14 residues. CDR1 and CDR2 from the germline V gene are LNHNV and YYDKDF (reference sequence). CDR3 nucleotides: TGTGCCACCAGCAGGGGGGGTAGCTCCTACGAGCAGTACTTC. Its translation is CATSRGGSSYEQYF.

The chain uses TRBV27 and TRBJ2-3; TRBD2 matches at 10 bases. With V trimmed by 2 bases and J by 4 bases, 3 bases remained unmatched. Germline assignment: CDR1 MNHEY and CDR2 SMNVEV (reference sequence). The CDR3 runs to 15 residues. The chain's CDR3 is CASSLLAGVADTQYF. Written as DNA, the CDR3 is TGTGCCAGCAGTTTACTAGCGGGAGTGGCAGATACGCAGTATTTT.

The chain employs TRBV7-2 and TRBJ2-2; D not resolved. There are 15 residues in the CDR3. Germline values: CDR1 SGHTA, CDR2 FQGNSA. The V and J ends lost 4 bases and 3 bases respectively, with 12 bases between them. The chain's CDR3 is CASSSTGAYTGELFF. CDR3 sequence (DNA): TGTGCCAGCAGCTCTACTGGAGCGTACACCGGGGAGCTGTTTTTT.

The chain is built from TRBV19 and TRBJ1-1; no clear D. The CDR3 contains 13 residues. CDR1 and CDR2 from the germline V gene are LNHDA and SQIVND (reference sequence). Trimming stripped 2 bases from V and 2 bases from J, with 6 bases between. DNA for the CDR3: TGTGCCAGTAGTATACAGGTTAACACTGAAGCTTTCTTT. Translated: CASSIQVNTEAFF.

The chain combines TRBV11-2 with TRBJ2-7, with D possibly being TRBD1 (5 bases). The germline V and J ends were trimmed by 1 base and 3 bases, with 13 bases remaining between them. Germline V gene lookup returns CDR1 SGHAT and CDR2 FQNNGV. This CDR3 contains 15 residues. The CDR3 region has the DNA TGTGCCAGCAGCTTAGCAGGGCCAGGGTTCTACGAGCAGTACTTC. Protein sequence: CASSLAGPGFYEQYF.

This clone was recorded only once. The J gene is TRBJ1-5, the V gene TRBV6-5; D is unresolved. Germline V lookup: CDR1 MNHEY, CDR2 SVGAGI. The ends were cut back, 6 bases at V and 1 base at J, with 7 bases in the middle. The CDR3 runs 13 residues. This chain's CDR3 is CASRSSSNQPQHF. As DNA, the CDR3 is TGTGCCAGCAGATCTTCGAGCAATCAGCCCCAGCATTTT.

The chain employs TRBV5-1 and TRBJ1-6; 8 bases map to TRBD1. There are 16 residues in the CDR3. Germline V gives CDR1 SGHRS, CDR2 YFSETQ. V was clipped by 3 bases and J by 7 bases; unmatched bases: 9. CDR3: CASSSDGQGGNSPLHF. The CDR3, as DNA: TGCGCCAGCAGCTCCGACGGACAGGGCGGCAATTCACCCCTCCACTTT.

CDR3 amino acids: CASRRQSSYNSPLHF. The CDR3 region has the DNA TGTGCCAGCAGGCGACAGAGCTCCTATAATTCACCCCTCCACTTT. The rearrangement links TRBV6-5 to TRBJ1-6; TRBD1 is a possible D gene (5 bases). The germline V and J ends were trimmed by 6 bases and 0 bases, with 9 bases remaining between them. CDR3 length equals 15 residues. Germline CDR1 and CDR2: MNHEY and SVGAGI.

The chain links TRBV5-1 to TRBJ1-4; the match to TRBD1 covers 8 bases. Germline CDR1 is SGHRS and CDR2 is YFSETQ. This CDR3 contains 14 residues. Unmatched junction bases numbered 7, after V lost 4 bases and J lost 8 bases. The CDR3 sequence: CASSRNRGYEKLFF. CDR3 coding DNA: TGCGCCAGCAGCCGCAACAGGGGGTACGAAAAACTGTTTTTT.

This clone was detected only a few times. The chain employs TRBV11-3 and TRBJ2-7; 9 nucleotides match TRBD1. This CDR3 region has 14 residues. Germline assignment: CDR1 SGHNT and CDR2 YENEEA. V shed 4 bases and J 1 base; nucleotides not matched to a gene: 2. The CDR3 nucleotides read TGTGCCAGCAGCTCCGACAGGGGGTCCTACGAGCAGTACTTC. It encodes CASSSDRGSYEQYF.

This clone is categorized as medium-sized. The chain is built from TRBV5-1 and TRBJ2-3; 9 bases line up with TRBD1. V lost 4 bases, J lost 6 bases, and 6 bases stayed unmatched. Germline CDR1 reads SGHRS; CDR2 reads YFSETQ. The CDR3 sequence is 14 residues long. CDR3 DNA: TGCGCCAGCAGCCCTGGGACAGGGAGGGATACGCAGTATTTT. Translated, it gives CASSPGTGRDTQYF.